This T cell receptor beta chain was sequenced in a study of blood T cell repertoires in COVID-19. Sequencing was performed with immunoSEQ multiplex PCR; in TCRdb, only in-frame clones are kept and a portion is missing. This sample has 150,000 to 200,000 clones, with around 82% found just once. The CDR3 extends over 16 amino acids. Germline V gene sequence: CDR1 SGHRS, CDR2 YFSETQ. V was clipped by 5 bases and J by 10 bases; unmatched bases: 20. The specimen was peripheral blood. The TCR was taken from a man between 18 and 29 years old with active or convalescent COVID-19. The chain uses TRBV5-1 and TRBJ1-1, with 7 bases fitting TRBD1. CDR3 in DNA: TGCGCCAGCAGGATCTCGACAGGGAGAGGGGAGGAAGGAGCTTTCTTT. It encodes CASRISTGRGEEGAFF.